Listed here are 27 T cell receptor beta chains from one sample, sequenced in a study of long-term antiretroviral therapy in people with HIV. Run at survey level, the immunoSEQ assay was version v3.0. Clones were read by immunoSEQ multiplex PCR, and TCRdb kept only the in-frame ones, dropping some. Of about 17,000 clones listed, 90% to 95% are singletons. This specimen consisted of unsorted PBMCs, obtained 0.3 years after starting antiretroviral therapy. These receptors came from a man aged 60-69 years with HIV.

The rearrangement uses TRBV10-1 and TRBJ2-3; 10 bases match TRBD1. V trimming: 5 bases; J trimming: 4 bases; junction bases outside the gene matches: 3. Germline values: CDR1 WNHNN, CDR2 SYGVQD (reference sequence). The CDR3 length is 14 residues. The CDR3 spells CASSPGQGADTQYF. DNA for the CDR3: TGCGCCAGCAGTCCTGGACAGGGGGCAGATACGCAGTATTTT.

The CDR3: CASRQGKVGPQHF. CDR3 coding DNA: TGTGCCAGCCGCCAGGGAAAAGTTGGGCCCCAGCATTTT. This chain joins TRBV6-5 and TRBJ1-5, with D tentatively TRBD1 (5 bases). V was pared by 8 bases and J by 9 bases, with 17 bases between. CDR1 MNHEY and CDR2 SVGAGI come from the germline V gene. The CDR3 contains 13 residues.

This chain uses TRBV9 with TRBJ2-2; 9 nucleotides align to TRBD2. The CDR3 is 16 amino acids. Losses at the gene ends were 1 base for V and 4 bases for J; bases not matched to a gene: 5. The germline CDR1 and CDR2 sequences are SGDLS and YYNGEE. Written as DNA, the CDR3 is TGTGCCAGCAGCGTATATAGCGGGAGCCGCACCGGGGAGCTGTTTTTT. Its protein is CASSVYSGSRTGELFF.

V and J are TRBV10-3 and TRBJ1-5, with 7 bases matching TRBD1. Losses at the gene ends were 4 bases for V and 6 bases for J; bases not matched to a gene: 3. The germline V gene has CDR1 ENHRY and CDR2 SYGVKD. The CDR3 covers 13 residues. The CDR3 reads CAISVQGSQPQHF. Written as DNA, the CDR3 is TGTGCCATCAGTGTACAGGGGAGTCAGCCCCAGCATTTT.

V and J are TRBV6-6 and TRBJ2-2; 10 bases line up with TRBD2. Germline V gene sequence: CDR1 MNHNY, CDR2 SVGAGI (reference sequence). The ends lost 7 bases at V and 5 bases at J; junction bases unmatched: 4. There are 14 residues in the CDR3. The chain's CDR3 is CASMELAGTGELFF. The CDR3, as DNA: TGTGCCAGCATGGAACTAGCGGGAACCGGGGAGCTGTTTTTT.

The rearrangement links TRBV2 to TRBJ2-2, with unresolved D. The CDR3 runs 15 residues. V lost 2 bases and J lost 0, with 7 bases in between. The germline V gene encodes CDR1 SNHLY and CDR2 FYNNEI. In DNA form, the CDR3 reads TGTGCCAGCAGTGAAATGACTCCGAACACCGGGGAGCTGTTTTTT. Its translation: CASSEMTPNTGELFF. Variable domain in full (rest from reference TRBV2 and TRBJ2-2): EPEVTQTPSHQVTQMGQEVILRCVPISNHLYFYWYRQILGQKVEFLVSFYNNEISEKSEIFDDQFSVERPDGSNFTLKIRSTKLEDSAMYFCASSEMTPNTGELFFGEGSRLTVL.

The V call is TRBV5-1, the J call TRBJ1-1; D is unclear. Germline V lookup: CDR1 SGHRS, CDR2 YFSETQ. This CDR3 comprises 16 residues. V shed 2 bases and J shed 1 base, with 15 bases lying between them. CDR3 sequence (DNA): TGCGCCAGCAGCTTCTCCAAGAGTGTATCGAACACTGAAGCTTTCTTT. It encodes CASSFSKSVSNTEAFF.

The gene calls are TRBV5-1 and TRBJ1-3, with 8 bases matching TRBD1. From germline, CDR1 is SGHRS and CDR2 YFSETQ. V shed 4 bases, J shed 3 bases, and the junction held 9 bases outside the gene matches. This CDR3 contains 16 residues. CDR3 loop: CASSIPTGEDGNTIYF. CDR3 coding DNA: TGCGCCAGCAGCATTCCGACAGGGGAGGATGGAAACACCATATATTTT.

This sequence joins TRBV30 and TRBJ1-2, with D perhaps matching TRBD1 (5 bases). The CDR3 runs 16 residues. Germline V gene sequence: CDR1 GTSNPN, CDR2 SVGIG (reference sequence). Trimming removed 0 bases at V and 4 bases at J, with 18 bases between. CDR3 amino acids: CAWSVIDPNRIYGYTF. In DNA, the CDR3 is TGTGCCTGGAGTGTAATCGACCCCAACAGGATCTATGGCTACACCTTC.

CDR3 region: CASSAGPAMNTGELFF. The CDR3, as DNA: TGTGCCAGCAGCGCGGGCCCGGCAATGAACACCGGGGAGCTGTTTTTT. The V and J genes are TRBV7-9 and TRBJ2-2, with D tentatively TRBD2 (5 bases). The ends were cut back, 5 bases at V and 1 base at J, with 14 bases in the middle. CDR3 length: 16 residues. CDR1 SEHNR and CDR2 FQNEAQ come from the germline V gene (reference sequence).

The sample holds one count of this clone. This chain links TRBV5-4 with TRBJ1-2, with TRBD1 as a possible D gene (6 bases). V shed 2 bases and J shed 4 bases, with 12 bases lying between them. This CDR3 has 14 residues. The germline CDR1 and CDR2 sequences are SGHNT and YYREEE (reference sequence). The CDR3 DNA reads as TGTGCCAGCAGCTTTGCCACAGGGATCTATGGCTACACCTTC. The encoded protein is CASSFATGIYGYTF. Full variable domain (outside the CDR3, taken from reference TRBV5-4 and TRBJ1-2): ETGVTQSPTHLIKTRGQQVTLRCSSQSGHNTVSWYQQALGQGPQFIFQYYREEENGRGNFPPRFSGLQFPNYSSELNVNALELDDSALYLCASSFATGIYGYTFGSGTRLTVV.

This chain connects TRBV7-9 to TRBJ1-2; D is unresolved. Germline CDR1 SEHNR, CDR2 FQNEAQ (reference sequence). This CDR3 region has 15 residues. V lost 5 bases and J lost 4, with 17 bases in between. The CDR3 protein is CASSPEDEYVYGYTF. The CDR3, as DNA: TGTGCCAGCAGCCCCGAAGACGAGTATGTCTATGGCTACACCTTC.

V usage is TRBV11-2 and J usage is TRBJ1-5; 9 nucleotides line up with TRBD1. V was pared by 5 bases and J by 6 bases, with 2 bases of the junction left unmatched. The CDR3 is 13 amino acids. The germline V gene encodes CDR1 SGHAT and CDR2 FQNNGV. CDR3 bases: TGTGCCAGCAGCGCGGACAGGGGTCAGCCCCAGCATTTT. This translates into CASSADRGQPQHF.

In this sample, this clone turned up a few times. The genes are TRBV4-2 and TRBJ1-4; D gene unclear. The CDR3 sequence is 12 residues long. V dropped 4 bases and J dropped 5 bases, with 5 bases sitting between them. In germline, CDR1 is LGHNA, CDR2 YNFKEQ. CDR3 DNA: TGTGCCAGCAGCCCTACAAATGAAAAACTGTTTTTT. Translating it yields CASSPTNEKLFF.

The chain uses TRBV6-5 and TRBJ1-2; tentatively, D is TRBD1 (6 bases). Germline V gives CDR1 MNHEY, CDR2 SVGAGI. The CDR3 sequence is 15 residues long. V was cut by 5 bases and J by 0 bases, with 13 bases left in between. The CDR3: CASSLLGGSNYGYTF. The CDR3 DNA reads TGTGCCAGCAGTCTTCTAGGGGGGTCTAACTATGGCTACACCTTC.

V and J are TRBV5-5 and TRBJ1-1; D might be TRBD1 (6 bases). V lost 3 bases and J 4 bases, leaving 13 bases between the germline ends. CDR3 length: 14 amino acids. Germline lookup yields CDR1 SGHKS and CDR2 YYEKEE (reference sequence). CDR3 sequence reads: CASSSLGGLTEAFF. DNA of the CDR3: TGTGCCAGCAGCTCCTTGGGGGGGCTCACTGAAGCTTTCTTT.

This chain uses TRBV12-5 with TRBJ2-1; D is unresolved. V was pared by 4 bases and J by 4 bases, with 17 bases between. This CDR3 comprises 16 residues. Germline values: CDR1 LGHNT, CDR2 FRNRAP. The CDR3 sequence is CASGSHALSIYNEQFF. The CDR3 DNA reads as TGTGCTAGTGGTTCCCACGCCCTTAGTATATACAATGAGCAGTTCTTC.

The CDR3 loop is CASSEGTLNTEAFF. The CDR3 bases are TGCGCCAGCAGTGAGGGGACATTGAACACTGAAGCTTTCTTT. The chain couples TRBV10-1 to TRBJ1-1, with D tentatively TRBD1 (6 bases). There are 14 residues in the CDR3. Germline lookup yields CDR1 WNHNN and CDR2 SYGVQD (reference sequence). Trimming removed 2 bases at V and 0 bases at J, with 7 bases between.

The chain joins TRBV19 to TRBJ2-1; D gene uncertain. CDR1 is LNHDA, CDR2 SQIVND, per germline (reference sequence). This CDR3 has 15 residues. The V gene lost 9 bases and the J gene lost 2 bases, with 17 bases spanning the gap. CDR3 sequence: CASSSGALTYNEQFF. CDR3 sequence (DNA): TGTGCCAGCAGTTCCGGCGCCTTAACCTACAATGAGCAGTTCTTC.

CDR3 amino acids: CASSVGSSGGYTDTQYF. CDR3 nucleotide sequence: TGTGCCAGCAGCGTAGGCTCTAGCGGGGGCTACACAGATACGCAGTATTTT. The V gene is TRBV9, the J gene TRBJ2-3; 10 nucleotides match TRBD2. CDR1 SGDLS and CDR2 YYNGEE come from the germline V gene. CDR3 length: 17 amino acids. V dropped 0 bases and J dropped 2; count of bases not matched to a gene: 6.

The V and J genes are TRBV18 and TRBJ2-1, with 9 nucleotides matching TRBD2. The CDR3 consists of 14 residues. After removal of 2 bases from V and 8 bases from J, the junction contained 4 bases not matched to a gene. Germline CDR1 KGHSH, CDR2 LQKENI. CDR3 amino acids: CASSPAGGPHEQFF. The DNA for the CDR3 is TGTGCCAGCTCACCAGCGGGAGGGCCTCATGAGCAGTTCTTC.

V gene TRBV9 combines with J gene TRBJ2-7; no clear D. Trimming pared 5 bases from V and 4 bases from J, leaving 16 bases between. The CDR3 sequence is 14 residues long. Germline-derived CDR1 and CDR2 are SGDLS and YYNGEE. The CDR3 DNA follows: TGTGCCAGCAGTAGGAGTCCTGGGGAATACGAGCAGTACTTC. This encodes CASSRSPGEYEQYF.

The rearrangement links TRBV5-1 to TRBJ2-5; D possibly uses TRBD1 or TRBD2 (6 bases each). Germline CDR1 and CDR2: SGHRS and YFSETQ. There are 15 residues in the CDR3. The germline V and J ends were trimmed by 1 base and 1 base, with 11 bases remaining between them. The CDR3 DNA sequence: TGCGCCAGCAGCTTGTTCCCGGGGGCCCAAGAGACCCAGTACTTC. The encoded protein is CASSLFPGAQETQYF.

This chain joins TRBV10-3 and TRBJ2-3, with TRBD1 matching 10 bases. The germline V gene has CDR1 ENHRY and CDR2 SYGVKD. This CDR3 has 14 residues. V lost 9 bases, J lost 4 bases, and 7 bases stayed unmatched. In DNA form, the CDR3 reads TGTGCCATTACACCGGGACAGGGGCCAGATACGCAGTATTTT. It translates to CAITPGQGPDTQYF.

This clone has only a few counts. This sequence joins TRBV9 and TRBJ2-7; tentatively, D is TRBD2 (7 bases). The CDR3 has 15 residues. CDR1 and CDR2 (germline): SGDLS, YYNGEE. V was clipped by 0 bases and J by 6 bases, with 16 bases between them. CDR3 sequence: CASSVGGRGGGEQYF. Here the CDR3 DNA reads TGTGCCAGCAGCGTAGGTGGGAGGGGGGGAGGCGAGCAGTACTTC.

The gene calls are TRBV7-2 and TRBJ2-3, with unresolved D. CDR1 and CDR2 (germline): SGHTA, FQGNSA. Trimming took 3 bases from V and 4 from J, leaving 8 bases between them. This CDR3 spans 13 amino acids. The CDR3 nucleotides read TGTGCCAGCAGCTTGGAATCGCCAGATACGCAGTATTTT. Protein product: CASSLESPDTQYF.

The V call is TRBV27, the J call TRBJ1-1; D uncertain. The CDR3 is 12 amino acids. Deletions cut 5 bases from V and 4 bases from J, with 8 bases between. Looked up from germline, CDR1 is MNHEY and CDR2 is SMNVEV (reference sequence). CDR3 in DNA: TGTGCCAGCAGTCGTGAGGGCACTGAAGCTTTCTTT. It translates to CASSREGTEAFF.